This TCR beta chain was documented in a study of blood T cell repertoires in COVID-19. The wider study: Samples came from the United States, Italy and Spain, spanning acute and convalescent COVID-19.

With V trimmed by 5 bases and J by 5 bases, 7 bases remained unmatched. CDR1 is SGHTA, CDR2 FQGTGA, per germline. The CDR3 contains 15 residues. Under the authors' procedure: The authors estimated nucleated cell counts from reference gene primer amplification. Profiled with immunoSEQ multiplex PCR; TCRdb holds only in-frame clones, not every one. The DNA gave D and trimming, while V, J and clone size come from that table. The sample lists about 150,000 clones, 81% seen once, with around 8% in the top ten. The TCR was taken from a woman aged 55-69 years with active or convalescent COVID-19. This rearrangement joins TRBV7-3 to TRBJ2-2, with TRBD2 identical over 8 bases. What was sequenced was peripheral blood. CDR3 sequence (DNA): TGTGCCAGCAGCAACGGACTAGCAGGGACCGGGGAGCTGTTTTTT. Protein product: CASSNGLAGTGELFF.